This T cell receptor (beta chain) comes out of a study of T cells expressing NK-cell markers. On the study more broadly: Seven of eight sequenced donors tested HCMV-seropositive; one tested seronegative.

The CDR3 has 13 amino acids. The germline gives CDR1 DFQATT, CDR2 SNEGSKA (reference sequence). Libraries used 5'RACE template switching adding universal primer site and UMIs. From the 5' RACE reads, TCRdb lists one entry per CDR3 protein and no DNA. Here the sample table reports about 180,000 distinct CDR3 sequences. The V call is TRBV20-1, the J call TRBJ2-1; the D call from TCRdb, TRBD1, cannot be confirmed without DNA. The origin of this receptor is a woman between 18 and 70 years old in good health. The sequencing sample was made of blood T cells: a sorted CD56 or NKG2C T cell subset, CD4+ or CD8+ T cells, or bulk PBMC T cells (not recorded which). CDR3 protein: CSVQGPFSNEQFF.